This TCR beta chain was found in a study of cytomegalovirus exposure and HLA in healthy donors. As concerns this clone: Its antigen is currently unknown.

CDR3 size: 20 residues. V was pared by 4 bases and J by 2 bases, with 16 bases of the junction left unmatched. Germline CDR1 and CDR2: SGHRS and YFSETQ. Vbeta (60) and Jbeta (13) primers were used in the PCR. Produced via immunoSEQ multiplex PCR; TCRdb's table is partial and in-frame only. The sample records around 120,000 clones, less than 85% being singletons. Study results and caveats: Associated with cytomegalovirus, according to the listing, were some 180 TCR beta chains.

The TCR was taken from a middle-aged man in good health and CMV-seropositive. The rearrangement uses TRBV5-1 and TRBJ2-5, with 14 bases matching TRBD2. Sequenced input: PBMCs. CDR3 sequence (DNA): TGCGCCAGCAGCAGACTAGGACTAGCGGGGGGCCGGGATTCTCAAGAGACCCAGTACTTC. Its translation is CASSRLGLAGGRDSQETQYF.